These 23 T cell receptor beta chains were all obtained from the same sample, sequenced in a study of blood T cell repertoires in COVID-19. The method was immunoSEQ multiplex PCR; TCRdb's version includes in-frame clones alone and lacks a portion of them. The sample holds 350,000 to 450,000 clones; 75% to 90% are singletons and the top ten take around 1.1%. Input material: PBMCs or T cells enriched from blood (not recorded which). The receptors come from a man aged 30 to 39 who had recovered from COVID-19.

The CDR3 here is CAISGGGHNQPQHF. CDR3 coding DNA: TGTGCCATCAGTGGGGGGGGACACAATCAGCCCCAGCATTTT. The genes are TRBV10-3 and TRBJ1-5, with a tentative D call TRBD1 (6 bases). CDR3 length: 14 amino acids. Trimming took off 4 bases at V and 3 bases at J, with 10 bases between the two ends. CDR1 and CDR2 from the germline V gene are ENHRY and SYGVKD.

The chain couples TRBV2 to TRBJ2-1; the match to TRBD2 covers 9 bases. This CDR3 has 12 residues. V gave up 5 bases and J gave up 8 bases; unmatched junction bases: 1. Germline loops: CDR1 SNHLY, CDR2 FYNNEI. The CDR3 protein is CASSLAGHEQFF. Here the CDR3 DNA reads TGTGCCAGCAGTCTAGCGGGGCATGAGCAGTTCTTC.

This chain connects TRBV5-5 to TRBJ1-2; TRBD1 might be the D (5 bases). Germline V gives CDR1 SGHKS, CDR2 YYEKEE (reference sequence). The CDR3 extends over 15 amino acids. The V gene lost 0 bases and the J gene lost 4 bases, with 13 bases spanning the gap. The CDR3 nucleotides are TGTGCCAGCAGCTTGGCCTATCAGGGTACCTATGGCTACACCTTC. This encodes CASSLAYQGTYGYTF.

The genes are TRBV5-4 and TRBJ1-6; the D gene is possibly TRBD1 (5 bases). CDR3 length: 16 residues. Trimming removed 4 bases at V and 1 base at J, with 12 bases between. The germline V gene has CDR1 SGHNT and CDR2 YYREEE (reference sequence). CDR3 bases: TGTGCCAGCAGCCGCGGAGGGGCGTCCTATAATTCACCCCTCCACTTT. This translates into CASSRGGASYNSPLHF.

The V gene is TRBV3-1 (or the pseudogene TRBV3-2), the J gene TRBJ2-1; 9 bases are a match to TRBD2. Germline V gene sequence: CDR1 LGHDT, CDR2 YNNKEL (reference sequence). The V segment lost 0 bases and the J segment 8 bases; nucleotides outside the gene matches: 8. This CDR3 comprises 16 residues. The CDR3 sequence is CASSQDYSGGWDEQFF. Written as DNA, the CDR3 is TGTGCCAGCAGCCAAGATTACAGCGGGGGGTGGGATGAGCAGTTCTTC.

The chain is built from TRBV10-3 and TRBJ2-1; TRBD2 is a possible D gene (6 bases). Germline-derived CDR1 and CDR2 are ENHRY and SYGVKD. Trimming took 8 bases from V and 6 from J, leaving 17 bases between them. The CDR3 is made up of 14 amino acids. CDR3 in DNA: TGTGCCATCGGAGGAGGGAGAAATAGCAATGAGCAGTTCTTC. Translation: CAIGGGRNSNEQFF.

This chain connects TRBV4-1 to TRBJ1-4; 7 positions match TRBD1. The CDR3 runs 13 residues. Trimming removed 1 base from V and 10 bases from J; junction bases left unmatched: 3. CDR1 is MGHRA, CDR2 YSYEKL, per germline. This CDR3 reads CASSQAGGVKLFF. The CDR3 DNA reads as TGCGCCAGCAGCCAAGCAGGGGGTGTAAAACTGTTTTTT.

The CDR3 is CASSLWNTEAFF. As DNA, the CDR3 is TGTGCCAGCAGCCTGTGGAACACTGAAGCTTTCTTT. V and J are TRBV5-6 and TRBJ1-1; D unclear. Trimming left V 4 bases short and J 1 base short, with 5 bases between. This CDR3 has 12 amino acids. The germline V gene encodes CDR1 SGHDT and CDR2 YYEEEE.

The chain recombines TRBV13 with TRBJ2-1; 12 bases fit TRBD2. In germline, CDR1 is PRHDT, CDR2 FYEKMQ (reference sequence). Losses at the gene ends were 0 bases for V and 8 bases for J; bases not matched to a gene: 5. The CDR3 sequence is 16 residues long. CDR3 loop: CASSLGTSGSNDEQFF. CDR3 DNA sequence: TGTGCCAGCAGCTTAGGGACTAGCGGGAGTAACGATGAGCAGTTCTTC.

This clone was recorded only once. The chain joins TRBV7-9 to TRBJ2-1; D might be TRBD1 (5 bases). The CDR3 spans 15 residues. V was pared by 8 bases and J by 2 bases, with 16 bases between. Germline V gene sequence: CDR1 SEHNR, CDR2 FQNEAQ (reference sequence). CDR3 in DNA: TGTGCCAGCCACTCCCGACAGAGTCCCTACAATGAGCAGTTCTTC. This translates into CASHSRQSPYNEQFF.

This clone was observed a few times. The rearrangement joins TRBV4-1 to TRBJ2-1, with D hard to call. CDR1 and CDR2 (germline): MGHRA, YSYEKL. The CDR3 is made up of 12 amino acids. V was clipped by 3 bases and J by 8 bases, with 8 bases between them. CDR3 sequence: CASSHIRDEQFF. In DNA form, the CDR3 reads TGCGCCAGCAGCCACATTCGGGATGAGCAGTTCTTC.

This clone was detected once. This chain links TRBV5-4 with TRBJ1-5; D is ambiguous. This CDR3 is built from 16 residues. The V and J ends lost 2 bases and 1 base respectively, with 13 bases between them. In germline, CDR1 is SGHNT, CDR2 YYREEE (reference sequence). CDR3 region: CASSFEVAQSNQPQHF. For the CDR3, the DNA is TGTGCCAGCAGCTTCGAGGTGGCCCAAAGCAATCAGCCCCAGCATTTT.

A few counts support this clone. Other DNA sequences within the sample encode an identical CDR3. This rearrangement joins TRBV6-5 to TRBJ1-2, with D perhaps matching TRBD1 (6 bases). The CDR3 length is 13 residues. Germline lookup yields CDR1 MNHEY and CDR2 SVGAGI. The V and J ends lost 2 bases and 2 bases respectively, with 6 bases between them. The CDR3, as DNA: TGTGCCAGCAGTTACACAGGGAACTATGGCTACACCTTC. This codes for CASSYTGNYGYTF.

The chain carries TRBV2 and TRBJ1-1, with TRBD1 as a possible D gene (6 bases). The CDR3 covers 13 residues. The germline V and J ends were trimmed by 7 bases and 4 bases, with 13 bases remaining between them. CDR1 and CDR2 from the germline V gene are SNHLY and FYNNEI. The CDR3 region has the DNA TGTGCCAGCATTCCCCGAGGGGGCACTGAAGCTTTCTTT. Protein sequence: CASIPRGGTEAFF.

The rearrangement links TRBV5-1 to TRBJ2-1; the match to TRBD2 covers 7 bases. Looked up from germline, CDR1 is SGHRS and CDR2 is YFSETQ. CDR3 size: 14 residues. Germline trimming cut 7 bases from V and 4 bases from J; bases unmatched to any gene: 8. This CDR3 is CASSTGGTYNEQFF. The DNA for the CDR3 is TGCGCCAGCTCGACGGGAGGAACATACAATGAGCAGTTCTTC.

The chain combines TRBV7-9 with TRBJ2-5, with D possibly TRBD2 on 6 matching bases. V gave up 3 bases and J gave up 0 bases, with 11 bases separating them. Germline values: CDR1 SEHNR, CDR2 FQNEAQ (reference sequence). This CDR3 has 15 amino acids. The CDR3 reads CASSFRDSYQETQYF. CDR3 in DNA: TGTGCCAGCAGCTTCCGGGACTCGTACCAAGAGACCCAGTACTTC.

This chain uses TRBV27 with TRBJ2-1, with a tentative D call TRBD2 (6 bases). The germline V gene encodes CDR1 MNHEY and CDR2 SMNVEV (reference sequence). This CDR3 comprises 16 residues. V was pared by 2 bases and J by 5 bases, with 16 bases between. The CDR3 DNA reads TGTGCCAGCAGTTTAGCGGGGACGGCCTTCAACAATGAGCAGTTCTTC. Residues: CASSLAGTAFNNEQFF.

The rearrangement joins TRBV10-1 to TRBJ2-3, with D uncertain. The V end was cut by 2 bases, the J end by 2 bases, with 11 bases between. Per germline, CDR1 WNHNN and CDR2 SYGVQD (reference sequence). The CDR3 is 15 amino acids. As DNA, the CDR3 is TGCGCCAGCAGTGAGGGGCTCAGCCTCACAGATACGCAGTATTTT. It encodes CASSEGLSLTDTQYF.

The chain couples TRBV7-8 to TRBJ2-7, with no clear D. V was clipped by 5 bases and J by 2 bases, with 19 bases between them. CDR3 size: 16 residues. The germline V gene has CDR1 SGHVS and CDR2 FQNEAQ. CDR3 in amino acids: CASSPMGSKVTYEQYF. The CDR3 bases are TGTGCCAGCAGCCCAATGGGCTCGAAGGTGACCTACGAGCAGTACTTC.

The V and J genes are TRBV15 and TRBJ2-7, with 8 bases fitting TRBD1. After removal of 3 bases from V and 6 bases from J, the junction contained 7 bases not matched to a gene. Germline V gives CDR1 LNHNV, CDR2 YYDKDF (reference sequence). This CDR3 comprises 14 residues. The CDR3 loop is CATSSRTGSSEQYF. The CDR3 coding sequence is TGTGCCACCAGCAGCCGGACAGGGAGCAGCGAGCAGTACTTC.

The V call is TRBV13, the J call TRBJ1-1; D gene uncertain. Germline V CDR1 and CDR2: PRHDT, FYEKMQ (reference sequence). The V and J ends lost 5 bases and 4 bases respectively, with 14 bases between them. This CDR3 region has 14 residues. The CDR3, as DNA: TGTGCCAGCAGCCCCCGGGTTTCTGGCACTGAAGCTTTCTTT. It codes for CASSPRVSGTEAFF.

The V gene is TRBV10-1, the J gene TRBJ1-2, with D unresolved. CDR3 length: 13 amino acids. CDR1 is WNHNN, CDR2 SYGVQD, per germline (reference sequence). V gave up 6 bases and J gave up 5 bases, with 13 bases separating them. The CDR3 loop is CASSPTDGYGYTF. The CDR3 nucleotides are TGCGCCAGCAGCCCAACAGACGGTTATGGCTACACCTTC.

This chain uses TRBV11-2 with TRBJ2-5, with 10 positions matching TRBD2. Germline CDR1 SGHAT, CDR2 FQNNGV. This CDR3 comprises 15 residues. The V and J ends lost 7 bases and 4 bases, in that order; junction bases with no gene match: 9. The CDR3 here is CASKLGLAGVETQYF. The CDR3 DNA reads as TGTGCCAGCAAACTTGGCCTAGCGGGAGTAGAGACCCAGTACTTC.